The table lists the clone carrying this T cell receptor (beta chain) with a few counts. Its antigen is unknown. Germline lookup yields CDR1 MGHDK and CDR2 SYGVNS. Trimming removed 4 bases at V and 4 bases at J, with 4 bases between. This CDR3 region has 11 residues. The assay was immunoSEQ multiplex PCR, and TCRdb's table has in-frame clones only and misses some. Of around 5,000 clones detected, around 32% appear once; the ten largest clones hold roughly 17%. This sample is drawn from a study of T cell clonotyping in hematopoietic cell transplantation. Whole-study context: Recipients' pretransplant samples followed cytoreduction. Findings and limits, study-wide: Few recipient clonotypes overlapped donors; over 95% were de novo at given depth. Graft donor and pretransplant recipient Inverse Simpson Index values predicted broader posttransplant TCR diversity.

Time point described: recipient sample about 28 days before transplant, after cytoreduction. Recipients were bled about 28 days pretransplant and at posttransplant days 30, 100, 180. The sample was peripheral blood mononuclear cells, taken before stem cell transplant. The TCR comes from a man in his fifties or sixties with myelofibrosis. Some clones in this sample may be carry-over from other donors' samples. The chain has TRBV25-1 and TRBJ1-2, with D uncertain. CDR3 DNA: TGTGCCAGCAGTGTCGGCTATGGCTACACCTTC. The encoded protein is CASSVGYGYTF.